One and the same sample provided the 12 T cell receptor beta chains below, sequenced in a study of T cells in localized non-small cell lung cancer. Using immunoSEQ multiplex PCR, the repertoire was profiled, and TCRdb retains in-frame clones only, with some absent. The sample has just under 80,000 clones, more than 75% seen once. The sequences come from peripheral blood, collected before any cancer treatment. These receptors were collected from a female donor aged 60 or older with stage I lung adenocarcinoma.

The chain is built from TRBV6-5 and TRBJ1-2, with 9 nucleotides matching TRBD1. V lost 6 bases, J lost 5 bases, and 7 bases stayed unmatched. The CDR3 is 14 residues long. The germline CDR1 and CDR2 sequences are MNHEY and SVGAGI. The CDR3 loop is CASSPDRGWYGYTF. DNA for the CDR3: TGTGCCAGCAGCCCGGACAGGGGATGGTATGGCTACACCTTC.

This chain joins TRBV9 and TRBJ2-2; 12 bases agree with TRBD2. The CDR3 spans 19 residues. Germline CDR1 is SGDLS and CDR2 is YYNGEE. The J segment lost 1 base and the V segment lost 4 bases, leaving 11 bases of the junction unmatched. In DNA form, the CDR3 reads TGTGCCAGCAGCATAACAGCGACTAGCGGGGGCCAGAACACCGGGGAGCTGTTTTTT. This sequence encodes CASSITATSGGQNTGELFF.

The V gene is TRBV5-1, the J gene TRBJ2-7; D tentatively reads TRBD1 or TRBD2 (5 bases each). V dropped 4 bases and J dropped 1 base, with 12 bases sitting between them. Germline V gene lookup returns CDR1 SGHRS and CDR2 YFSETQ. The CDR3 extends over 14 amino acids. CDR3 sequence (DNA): TGCGCCAGCAGCGAGGGGATGGATTCCTACGAGCAGTACTTC. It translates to CASSEGMDSYEQYF.

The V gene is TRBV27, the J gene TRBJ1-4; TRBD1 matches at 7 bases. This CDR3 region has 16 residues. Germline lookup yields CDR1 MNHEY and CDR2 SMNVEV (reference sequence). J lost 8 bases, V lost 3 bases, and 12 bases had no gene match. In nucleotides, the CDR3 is TGTGCCAGCAGTTTCCTCCAACACAGGGGCCAGGAAAAACTGTTTTTT. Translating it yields CASSFLQHRGQEKLFF.

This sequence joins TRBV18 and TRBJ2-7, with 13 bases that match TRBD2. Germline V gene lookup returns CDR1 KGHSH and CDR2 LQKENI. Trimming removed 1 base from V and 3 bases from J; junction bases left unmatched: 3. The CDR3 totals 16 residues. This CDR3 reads CASSPRTSGRVYEQYF. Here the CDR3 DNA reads TGTGCCAGCTCACCACGTACTAGCGGGAGGGTCTACGAGCAGTACTTC. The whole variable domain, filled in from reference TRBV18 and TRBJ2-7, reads NAGVMQNPRHLVRRRGQEARLRCSPMKGHSHVYWYRQLPEEGLKFMVYLQKENIIDESGMPKERFSAEFPKEGPSILRIQQVVRGDSAAYFCASSPRTSGRVYEQYFGPGTRLTVT.

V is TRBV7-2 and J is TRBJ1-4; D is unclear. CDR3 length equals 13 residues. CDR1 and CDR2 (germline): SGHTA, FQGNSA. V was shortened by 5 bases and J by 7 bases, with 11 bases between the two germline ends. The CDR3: CASSPAVGEKLFF. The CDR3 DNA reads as TGTGCCAGCAGCCCTGCCGTCGGTGAAAAACTGTTTTTT.

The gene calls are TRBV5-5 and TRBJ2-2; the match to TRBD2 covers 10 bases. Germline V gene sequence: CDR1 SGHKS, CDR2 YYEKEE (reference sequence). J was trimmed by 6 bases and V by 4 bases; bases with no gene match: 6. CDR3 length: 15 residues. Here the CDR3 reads CASSGTGTSAGELFF. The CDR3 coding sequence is TGTGCCAGCAGCGGAACCGGGACTAGCGCCGGGGAGCTGTTTTTT.

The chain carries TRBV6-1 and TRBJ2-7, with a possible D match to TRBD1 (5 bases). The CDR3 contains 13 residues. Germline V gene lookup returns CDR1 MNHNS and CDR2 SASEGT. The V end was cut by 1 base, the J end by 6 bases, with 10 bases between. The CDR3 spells CASSEGRVGEQYF. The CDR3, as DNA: TGTGCCAGCAGTGAAGGCAGGGTTGGCGAGCAGTACTTC.

CDR3 protein: CSARVGDTQYF. The CDR3 nucleotides read TGCAGTGCTAGAGTGGGTGATACGCAGTATTTT. The J gene is TRBJ2-3, the V gene TRBV20-1; D is undetermined. The CDR3 is 11 residues long. The V end was cut by 1 base, the J end by 6 bases, with 5 bases between. From germline, CDR1 is DFQATT and CDR2 SNEGSKA (reference sequence).

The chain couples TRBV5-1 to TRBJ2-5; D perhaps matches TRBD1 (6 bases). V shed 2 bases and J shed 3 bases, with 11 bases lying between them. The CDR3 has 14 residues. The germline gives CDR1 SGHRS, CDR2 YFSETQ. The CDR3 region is CASSLAGVEETQYF. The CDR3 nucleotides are TGCGCCAGCAGCTTAGCAGGGGTGGAAGAGACCCAGTACTTC.

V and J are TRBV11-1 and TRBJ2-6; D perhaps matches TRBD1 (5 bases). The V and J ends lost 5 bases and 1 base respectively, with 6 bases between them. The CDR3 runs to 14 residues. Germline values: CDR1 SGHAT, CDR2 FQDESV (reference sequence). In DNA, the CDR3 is TGTGCCAGCAGCCACAGGTCTGGGGCCAACGTCCTGACTTTC. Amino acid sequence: CASSHRSGANVLTF.

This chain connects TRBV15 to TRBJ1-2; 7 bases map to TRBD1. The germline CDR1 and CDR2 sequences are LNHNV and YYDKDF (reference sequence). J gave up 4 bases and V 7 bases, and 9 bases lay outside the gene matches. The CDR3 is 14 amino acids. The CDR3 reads CATTLPGQSYGYTF. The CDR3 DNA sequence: TGTGCCACCACCCTCCCGGGACAGAGCTATGGCTACACCTTC. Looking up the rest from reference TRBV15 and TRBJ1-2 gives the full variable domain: DAMVIQNPRYQVTQFGKPVTLSCSQTLNHNVMYWYQQKSSQAPKLLFHYYDKDFNNEADTPDNFQSRRPNTSFCFLDIRSPGLGDTAMYLCATTLPGQSYGYTFGSGTRLTVV.